This T cell receptor (beta chain) was profiled in a study of OX40 agonist ivuxolimab in advanced cancers. The J segment lost 11 bases and the V segment lost 0 bases, leaving 4 bases of the junction unmatched. This CDR3 is 14 amino acids long. Looked up from germline, CDR1 is SGHTA and CDR2 is FQGNSA. The protocol was immunoSEQ multiplex PCR, while the TCRdb copy is restricted to in-frame clones and leaves out a portion. The sample lists about 82,000 clones, approximately 85% seen once, with more than 2% in the top ten. The sample was CD4+ or CD8+ T cells sorted from blood, taken in a trial of the OX40 agonist ivuxolimab. The genes are TRBV7-2 and TRBJ1-6; 7 bases agree with TRBD1. This clonotype originated in an adult with an advanced solid tumor such as melanoma, head and neck, liver or kidney cancer. In DNA, the CDR3 is TGTGCCAGCAGCTTAGCAGGGGGCGCGACACCCCTCCACTTT. Encoded protein: CASSLAGGATPLHF.